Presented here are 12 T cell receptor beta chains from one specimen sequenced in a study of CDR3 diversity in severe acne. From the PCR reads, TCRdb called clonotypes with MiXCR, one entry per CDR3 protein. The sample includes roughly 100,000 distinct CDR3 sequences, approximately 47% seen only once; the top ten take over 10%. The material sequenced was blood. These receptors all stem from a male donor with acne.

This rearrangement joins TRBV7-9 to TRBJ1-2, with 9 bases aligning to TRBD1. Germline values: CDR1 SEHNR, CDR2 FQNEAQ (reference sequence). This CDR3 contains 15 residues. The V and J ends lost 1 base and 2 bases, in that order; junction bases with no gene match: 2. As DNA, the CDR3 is TGTGCCAGCAGCTTAGTTACAGGGGGCAACTATGGCTACACCTTC. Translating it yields CASSLVTGGNYGYTF. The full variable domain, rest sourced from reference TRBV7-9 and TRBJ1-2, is DTGVSQNPRHKITKRGQNVTFRCDPISEHNRLYWYRQTLGQGPEFLTYFQNEAQLEKSRLLSDRFSAERPKGSFSTLEIQRTEQGDSAMYLCASSLVTGGNYGYTFGSGTRLTVV.

CDR3 sequence reads: CASSHADTQYF. The DNA of the CDR3 is TGTGCCAGCAGCCATGCAGATACGCAGTATTTT. The chain joins TRBV14 to TRBJ2-3; no firm D call. This CDR3 comprises 11 residues. Per the germline V gene, CDR1 is SGHDN and CDR2 is FVKESK. V lost 3 bases and J 4 bases, leaving 2 bases between the germline ends.

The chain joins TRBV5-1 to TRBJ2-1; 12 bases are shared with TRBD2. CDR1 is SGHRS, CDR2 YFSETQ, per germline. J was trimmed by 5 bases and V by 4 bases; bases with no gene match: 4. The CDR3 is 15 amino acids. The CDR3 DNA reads TGCGCCAGCAGCCGGGGACTAGCGGGCCACAATGAGCAGTTCTTC. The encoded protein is CASSRGLAGHNEQFF.

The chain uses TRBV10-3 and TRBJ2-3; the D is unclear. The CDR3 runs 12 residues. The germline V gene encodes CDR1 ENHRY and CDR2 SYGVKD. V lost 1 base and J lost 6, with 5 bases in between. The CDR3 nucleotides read TGTGCCATCAGTGAGTTGGGGGATACGCAGTATTTT. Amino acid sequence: CAISELGDTQYF.

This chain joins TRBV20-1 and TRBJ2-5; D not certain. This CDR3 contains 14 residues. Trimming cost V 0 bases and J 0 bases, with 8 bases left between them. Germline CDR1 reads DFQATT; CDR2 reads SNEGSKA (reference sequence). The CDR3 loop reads CSARDSTDQETQYF. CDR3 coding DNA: TGCAGTGCTAGAGATTCGACGGACCAAGAGACCCAGTACTTC.

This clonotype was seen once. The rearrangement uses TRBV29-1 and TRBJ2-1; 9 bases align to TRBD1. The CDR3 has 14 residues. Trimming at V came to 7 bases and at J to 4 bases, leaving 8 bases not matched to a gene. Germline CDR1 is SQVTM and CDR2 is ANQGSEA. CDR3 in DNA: TGCAGCGAATTCCGGGACAGGGTTTACAATGAGCAGTTCTTC. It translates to CSEFRDRVYNEQFF.

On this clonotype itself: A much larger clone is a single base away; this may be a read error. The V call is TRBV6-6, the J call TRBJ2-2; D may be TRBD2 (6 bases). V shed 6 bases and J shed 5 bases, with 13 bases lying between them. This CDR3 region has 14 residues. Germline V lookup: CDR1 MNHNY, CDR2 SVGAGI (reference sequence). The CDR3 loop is CASSSRGLTGELFF. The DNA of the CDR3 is TGTGCCAGCAGCTCACGGGGGTTGACCGGGGAGCTGTTTTTT.

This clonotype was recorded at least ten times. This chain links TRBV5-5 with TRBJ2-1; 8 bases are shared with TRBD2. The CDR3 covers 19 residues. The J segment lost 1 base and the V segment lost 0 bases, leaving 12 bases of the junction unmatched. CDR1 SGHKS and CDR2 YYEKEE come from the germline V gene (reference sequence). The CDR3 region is CASSLVLSAAGGSYNEQFF. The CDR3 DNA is TGTGCCAGCAGCTTGGTGCTATCGGCTGCGGGGGGTTCCTACAATGAGCAGTTCTTC.

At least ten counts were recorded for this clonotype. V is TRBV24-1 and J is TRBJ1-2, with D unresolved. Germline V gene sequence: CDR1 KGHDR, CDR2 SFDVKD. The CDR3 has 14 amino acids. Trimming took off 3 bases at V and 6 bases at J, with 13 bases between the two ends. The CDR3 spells CATSDGQPSDGYTF. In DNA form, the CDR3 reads TGTGCCACCAGTGATGGGCAGCCTAGCGATGGCTACACCTTC.

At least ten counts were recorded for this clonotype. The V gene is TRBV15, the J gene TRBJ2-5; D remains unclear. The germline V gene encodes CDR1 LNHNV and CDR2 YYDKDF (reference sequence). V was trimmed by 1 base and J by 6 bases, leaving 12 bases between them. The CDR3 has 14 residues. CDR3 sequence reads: CATSRAEREQTQYF. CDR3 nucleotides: TGTGCCACCAGCAGAGCGGAAAGGGAACAGACCCAGTACTTC.

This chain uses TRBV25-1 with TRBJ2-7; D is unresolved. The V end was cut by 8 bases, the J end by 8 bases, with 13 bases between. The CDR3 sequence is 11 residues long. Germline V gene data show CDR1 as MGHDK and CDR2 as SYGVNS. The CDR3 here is CASGGSVQQYF. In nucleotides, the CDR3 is TGTGCCAGCGGTGGATCTGTTCAGCAGTACTTC.

In DNA form, the CDR3 reads TGTGCCAGCAGTGTCGACTTCAATGAGCAGTTCTTC. Protein: CASSVDFNEQFF. The V and J genes are TRBV27 and TRBJ2-1, with D uncertain. This CDR3 has 12 residues. Trimming removed 5 bases at V and 6 bases at J, with 8 bases between. Looked up from germline, CDR1 is MNHEY and CDR2 is SMNVEV (reference sequence).